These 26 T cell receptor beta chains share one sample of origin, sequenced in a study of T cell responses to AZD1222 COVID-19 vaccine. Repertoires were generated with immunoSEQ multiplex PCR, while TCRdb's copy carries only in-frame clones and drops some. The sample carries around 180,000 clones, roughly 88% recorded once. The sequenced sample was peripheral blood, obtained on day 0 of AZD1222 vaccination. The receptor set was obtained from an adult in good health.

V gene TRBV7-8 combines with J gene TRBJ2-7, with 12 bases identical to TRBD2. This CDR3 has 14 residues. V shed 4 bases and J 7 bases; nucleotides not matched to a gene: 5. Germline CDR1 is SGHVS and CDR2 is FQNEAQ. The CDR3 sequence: CASSSTSGRIEQYF. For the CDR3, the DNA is TGTGCCAGCAGCTCAACTAGCGGGAGGATTGAGCAGTACTTC.

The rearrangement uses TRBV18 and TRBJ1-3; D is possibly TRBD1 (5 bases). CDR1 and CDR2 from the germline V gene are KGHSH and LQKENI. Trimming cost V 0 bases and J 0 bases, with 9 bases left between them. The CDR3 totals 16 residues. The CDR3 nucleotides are TGTGCCAGCTCACCACCCTCGACAGACTCTGGAAACACCATATATTTT. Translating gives CASSPPSTDSGNTIYF.

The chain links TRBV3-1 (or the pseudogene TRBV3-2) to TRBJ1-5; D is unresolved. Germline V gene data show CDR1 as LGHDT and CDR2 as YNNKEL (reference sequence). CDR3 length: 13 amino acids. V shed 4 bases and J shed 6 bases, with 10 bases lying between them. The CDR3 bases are TGTGCCAGCAGCCCGAATAGACGTCAGCCCCAGCATTTT. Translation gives CASSPNRRQPQHF.

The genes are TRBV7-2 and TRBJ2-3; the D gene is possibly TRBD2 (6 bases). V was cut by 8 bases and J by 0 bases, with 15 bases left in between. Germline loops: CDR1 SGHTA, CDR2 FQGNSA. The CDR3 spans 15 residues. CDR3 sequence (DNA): TGTGCCAGCCGTTTGGCGGGGATTAGCACAGATACGCAGTATTTT. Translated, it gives CASRLAGISTDTQYF.

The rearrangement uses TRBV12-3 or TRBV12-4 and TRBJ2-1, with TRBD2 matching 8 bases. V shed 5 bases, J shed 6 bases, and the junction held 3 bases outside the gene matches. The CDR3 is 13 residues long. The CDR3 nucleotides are TGTGCCAGCAGTCACGGGACTAGCAATGAGCAGTTCTTC. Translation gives CASSHGTSNEQFF.

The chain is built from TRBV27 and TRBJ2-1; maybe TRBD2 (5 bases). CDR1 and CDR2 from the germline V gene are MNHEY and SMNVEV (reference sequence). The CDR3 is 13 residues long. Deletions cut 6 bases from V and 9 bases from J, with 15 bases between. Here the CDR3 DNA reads TGTGCCAGCAGGGACTCGATTTCCCCTGAGCAGTTCTTC. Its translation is CASRDSISPEQFF.

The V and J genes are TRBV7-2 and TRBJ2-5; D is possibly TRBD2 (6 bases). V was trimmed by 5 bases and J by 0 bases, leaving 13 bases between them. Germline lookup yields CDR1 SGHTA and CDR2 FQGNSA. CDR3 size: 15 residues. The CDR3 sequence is CASSPGVTYQETQYF. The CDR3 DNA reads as TGTGCCAGCAGCCCGGGGGTGACGTACCAAGAGACCCAGTACTTC. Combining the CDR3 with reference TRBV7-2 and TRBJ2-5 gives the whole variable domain GAGVSQSPSNKVTEKGKDVELRCDPISGHTALYWYRQSLGQGLEFLIYFQGNSAPDKSGLPSDRFSAERTGGSVSTLTIQRTQQEDSAVYLCASSPGVTYQETQYFGPGTRLLVL.

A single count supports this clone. The CDR3 is CASSQGQENTEAFF. In DNA, the CDR3 is TGCGCCAGCAGCCAAGGGCAGGAAAACACTGAAGCTTTCTTT. The V call is TRBV4-3, the J call TRBJ1-1; D not certain. Germline CDR1 LGHNA, CDR2 YSLEER. V shed 1 base and J shed 2 bases, with 8 bases lying between them. CDR3 length: 14 amino acids.

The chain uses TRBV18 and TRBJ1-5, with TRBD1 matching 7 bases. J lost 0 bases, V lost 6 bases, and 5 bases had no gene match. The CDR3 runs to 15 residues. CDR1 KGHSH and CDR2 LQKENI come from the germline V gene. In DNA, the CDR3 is TGTGCCAGCTCCTTGGAGGGGGCTAGCAATCAGCCCCAGCATTTT. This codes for CASSLEGASNQPQHF.

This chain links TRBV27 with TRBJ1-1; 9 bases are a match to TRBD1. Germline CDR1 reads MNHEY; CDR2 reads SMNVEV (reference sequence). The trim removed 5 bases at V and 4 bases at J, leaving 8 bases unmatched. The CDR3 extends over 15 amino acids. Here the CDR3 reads CASSPIQGAGTEAFF. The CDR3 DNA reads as TGTGCCAGCAGTCCCATACAGGGGGCGGGCACTGAAGCTTTCTTT.

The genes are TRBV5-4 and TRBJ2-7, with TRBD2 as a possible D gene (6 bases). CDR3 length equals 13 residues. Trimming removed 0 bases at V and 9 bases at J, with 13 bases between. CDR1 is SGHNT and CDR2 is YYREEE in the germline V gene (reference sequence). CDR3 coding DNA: TGTGCCAGCAGCTTGGCCGGGGGATCTGTGCAGTACTTC. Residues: CASSLAGGSVQYF.

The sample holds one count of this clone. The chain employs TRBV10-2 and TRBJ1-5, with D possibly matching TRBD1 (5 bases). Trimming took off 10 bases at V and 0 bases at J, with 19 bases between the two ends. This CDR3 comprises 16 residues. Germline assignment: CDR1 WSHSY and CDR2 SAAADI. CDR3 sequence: CATKDQGVYSNQPQHF. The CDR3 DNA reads TGCGCCACTAAGGATCAGGGTGTCTATAGCAATCAGCCCCAGCATTTT.

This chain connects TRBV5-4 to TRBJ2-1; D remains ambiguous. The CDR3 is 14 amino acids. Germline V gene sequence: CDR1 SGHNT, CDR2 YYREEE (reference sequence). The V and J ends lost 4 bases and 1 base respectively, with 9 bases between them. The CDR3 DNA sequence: TGTGCCAGCAGCCCCCCGGGTTCCTACAATGAGCAGTTCTTC. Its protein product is CASSPPGSYNEQFF.

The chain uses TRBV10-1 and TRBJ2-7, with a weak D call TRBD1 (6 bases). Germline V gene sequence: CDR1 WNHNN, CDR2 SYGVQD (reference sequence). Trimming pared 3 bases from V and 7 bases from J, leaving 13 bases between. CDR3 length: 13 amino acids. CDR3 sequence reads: CASSERAGVEQYF. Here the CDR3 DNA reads TGCGCCAGCAGTGAAAGGGCAGGGGTAGAGCAGTACTTC.

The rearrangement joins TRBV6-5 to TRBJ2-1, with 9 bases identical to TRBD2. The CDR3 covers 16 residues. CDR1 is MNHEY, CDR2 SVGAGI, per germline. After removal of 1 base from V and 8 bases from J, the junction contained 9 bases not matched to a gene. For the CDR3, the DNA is TGTGCCAGCAGTTACTGGGGTAGCGGGAGAGAAGATGAGCAGTTCTTC. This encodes CASSYWGSGREDEQFF.

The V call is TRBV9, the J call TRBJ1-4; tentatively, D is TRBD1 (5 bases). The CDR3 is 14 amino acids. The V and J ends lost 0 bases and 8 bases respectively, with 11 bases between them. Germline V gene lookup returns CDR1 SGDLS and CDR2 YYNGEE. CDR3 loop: CASSVGGTGEKLFF. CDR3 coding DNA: TGTGCCAGCAGCGTAGGAGGGACCGGGGAAAAACTGTTTTTT. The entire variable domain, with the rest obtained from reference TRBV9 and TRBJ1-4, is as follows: DSGVTQTPKHLITATGQRVTLRCSPRSGDLSVYWYQQSLDQGLQFLIQYYNGEERAKGNILERFSAQQFPDLHSELNLSSLELGDSALYFCASSVGGTGEKLFFGSGTQLSVL.

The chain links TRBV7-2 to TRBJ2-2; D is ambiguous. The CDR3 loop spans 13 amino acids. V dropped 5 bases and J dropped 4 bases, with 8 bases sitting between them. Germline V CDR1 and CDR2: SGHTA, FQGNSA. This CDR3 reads CASSPEVTGELFF. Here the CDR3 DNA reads TGTGCCAGCAGCCCTGAGGTCACCGGGGAGCTGTTTTTT. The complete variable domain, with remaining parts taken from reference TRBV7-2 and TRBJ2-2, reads GAGVSQSPSNKVTEKGKDVELRCDPISGHTALYWYRQSLGQGLEFLIYFQGNSAPDKSGLPSDRFSAERTGGSVSTLTIQRTQQEDSAVYLCASSPEVTGELFFGEGSRLTVL.

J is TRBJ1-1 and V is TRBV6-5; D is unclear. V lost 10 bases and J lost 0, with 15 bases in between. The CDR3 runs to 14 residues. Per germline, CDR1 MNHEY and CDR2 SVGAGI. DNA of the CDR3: TGTGCCACCCCGAGGAGTTCCATGAACACTGAAGCTTTCTTT. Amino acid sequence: CATPRSSMNTEAFF.

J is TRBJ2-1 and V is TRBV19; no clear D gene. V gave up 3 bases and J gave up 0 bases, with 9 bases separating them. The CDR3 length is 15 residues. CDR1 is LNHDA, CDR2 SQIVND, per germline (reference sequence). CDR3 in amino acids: CASSIVQSSYNEQFF. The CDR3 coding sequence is TGTGCCAGTAGTATCGTCCAGAGCTCCTACAATGAGCAGTTCTTC.

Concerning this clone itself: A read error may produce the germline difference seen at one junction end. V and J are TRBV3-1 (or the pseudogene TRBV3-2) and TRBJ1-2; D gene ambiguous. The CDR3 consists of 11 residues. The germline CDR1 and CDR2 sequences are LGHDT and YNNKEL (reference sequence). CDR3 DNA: TGTGCCAGCAGCCAAGCTCTGGAACCGGTCTTC. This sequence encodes CASSQALEPVF.

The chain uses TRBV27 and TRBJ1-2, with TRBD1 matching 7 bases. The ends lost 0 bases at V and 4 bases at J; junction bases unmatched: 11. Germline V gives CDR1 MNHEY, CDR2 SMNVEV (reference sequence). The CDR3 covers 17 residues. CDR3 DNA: TGTGCCAGCAGTTTATCCCTCGGAAAGGGGGCTAGCTATGGCTACACCTTC. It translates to CASSLSLGKGASYGYTF.

CDR3 in amino acids: CASSPPSSAYGYTF. The CDR3 region has the DNA TGTGCCAGCAGCCCACCTTCGTCCGCCTATGGCTACACCTTC. The chain employs TRBV14 and TRBJ1-2, with D unclear. Germline lookup yields CDR1 SGHDN and CDR2 FVKESK. The CDR3 is 14 amino acids. The germline V and J ends were trimmed by 4 bases and 4 bases, with 13 bases remaining between them.

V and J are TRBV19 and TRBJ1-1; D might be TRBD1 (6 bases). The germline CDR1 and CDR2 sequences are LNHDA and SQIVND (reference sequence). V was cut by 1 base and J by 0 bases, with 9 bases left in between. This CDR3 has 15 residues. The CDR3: CASSIATGLNTEAFF. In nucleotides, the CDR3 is TGTGCCAGTAGTATAGCCACAGGGTTGAACACTGAAGCTTTCTTT. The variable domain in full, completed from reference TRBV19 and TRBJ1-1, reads DGGITQSPKYLFRKEGQNVTLSCEQNLNHDAMYWYRQDPGQGLRLIYYSQIVNDFQKGDIAEGYSVSREKKESFPLTVTSAQKNPTAFYLCASSIATGLNTEAFFGQGTRLTVV.

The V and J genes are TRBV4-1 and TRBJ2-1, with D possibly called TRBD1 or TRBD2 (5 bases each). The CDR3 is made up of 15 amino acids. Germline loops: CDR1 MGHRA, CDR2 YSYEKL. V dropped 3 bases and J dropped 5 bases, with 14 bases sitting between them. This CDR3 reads CASSHTPGPNNEQFF. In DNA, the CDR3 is TGCGCCAGCAGCCACACCCCGGGGCCTAACAATGAGCAGTTCTTC.

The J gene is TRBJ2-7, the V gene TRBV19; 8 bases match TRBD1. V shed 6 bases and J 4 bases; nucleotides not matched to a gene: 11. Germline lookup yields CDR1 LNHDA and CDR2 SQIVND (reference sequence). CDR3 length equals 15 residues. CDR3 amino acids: CASSPGQGVGYEQYF. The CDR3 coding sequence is TGTGCCAGTAGCCCAGGACAGGGAGTAGGATACGAGCAGTACTTC.

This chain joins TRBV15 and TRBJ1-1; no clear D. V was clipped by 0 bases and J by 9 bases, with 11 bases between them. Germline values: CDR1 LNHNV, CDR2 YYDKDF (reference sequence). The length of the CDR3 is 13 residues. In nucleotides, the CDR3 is TGTGCCACCAGCAGAGATCGGGCAGACCAAGCTTTCTTT. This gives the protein CATSRDRADQAFF.